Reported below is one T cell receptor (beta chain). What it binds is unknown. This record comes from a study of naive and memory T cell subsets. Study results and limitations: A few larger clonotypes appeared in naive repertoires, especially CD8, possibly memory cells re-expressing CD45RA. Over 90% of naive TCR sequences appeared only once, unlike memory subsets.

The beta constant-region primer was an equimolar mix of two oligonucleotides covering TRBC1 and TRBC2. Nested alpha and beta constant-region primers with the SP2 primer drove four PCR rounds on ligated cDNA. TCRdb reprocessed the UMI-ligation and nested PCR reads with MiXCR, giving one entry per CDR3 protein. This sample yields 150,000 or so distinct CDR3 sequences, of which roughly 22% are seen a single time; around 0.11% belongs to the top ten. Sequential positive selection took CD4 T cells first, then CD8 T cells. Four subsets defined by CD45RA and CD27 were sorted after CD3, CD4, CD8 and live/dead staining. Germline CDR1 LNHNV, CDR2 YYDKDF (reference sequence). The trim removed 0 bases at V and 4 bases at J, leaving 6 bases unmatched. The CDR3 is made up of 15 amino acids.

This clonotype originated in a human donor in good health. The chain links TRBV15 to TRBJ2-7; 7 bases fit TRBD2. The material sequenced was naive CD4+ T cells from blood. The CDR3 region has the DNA TGTGCCACCAGCAGAGATGGGGGGGTTGGTTACGAGCAGTACTTC. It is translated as CATSRDGGVGYEQYF.